Presented here are 13 T cell receptor beta chains from one specimen sequenced in a study of spatial heterogeneity in lung cancer. Documented time point: blood at routine non-recurrence follow-up after resection. TCRdb re-analysed the 5' RACE reads in MiXCR, keeping a single row per CDR3 protein. There are more than 75,000 distinct CDR3 sequences in the sample; just under 20% occur only once, and roughly 22% lies in the top ten. Sequencing used PBMCs, obtained at follow-up. The source is a male donor with early-stage non-small cell lung cancer.

The CDR3 coding sequence is TGCAGTGCTAGTTTTAACATGAACACTGAAGCTTTCTTT. Amino acids: CSASFNMNTEAFF. This rearrangement joins TRBV20-1 to TRBJ1-1; D remains unclear. The V and J ends lost 3 bases and 0 bases respectively, with 8 bases between them. The CDR3 has 13 residues. The V gene's germline CDR1 is DFQATT and CDR2 SNEGSKA (reference sequence).

In this sample, this clonotype turned up many times. The chain links TRBV11-2 to TRBJ1-6; no clear D gene. The germline V gene encodes CDR1 SGHAT and CDR2 FQNNGV. V lost 0 bases to trimming and J lost 13 bases, with 16 bases between them. This CDR3 comprises 15 residues. CDR3 sequence: CASSLDRHPSVPLHF. CDR3 DNA: TGTGCCAGCAGCTTAGACCGACACCCCTCGGTCCCCCTCCACTTT.

This clonotype was detected a few times. The V and J genes are TRBV24-1 and TRBJ2-3, with 8 nucleotides matching TRBD2. CDR3 size: 17 residues. Per germline, CDR1 KGHDR and CDR2 SFDVKD. J was trimmed by 5 bases and V by 3 bases; bases with no gene match: 12. The CDR3, as DNA: TGTGCCACCAGTGATAGCTCGACTAGCGCCACCGTAGATACGCAGTATTTT. It is translated as CATSDSSTSATVDTQYF.

A single count supports this clonotype. V is TRBV7-2 and J is TRBJ1-5; D might be TRBD1 (6 bases). Trimming removed 0 bases at V and 6 bases at J, with 12 bases between. CDR3 length: 15 residues. Germline CDR1 reads SGHTA; CDR2 reads FQGNSA. The CDR3 here is CASSLAQGPTQPQHF. The CDR3 DNA is TGTGCCAGCAGCTTAGCCCAGGGGCCCACTCAGCCCCAGCATTTT.

The chain recombines TRBV3-1 with TRBJ2-4; TRBD1 aligns across 7 bases. There are 14 residues in the CDR3. With 1 base clipped from V and 4 bases from J, the junction kept 1 base outside the gene matches. CDR1 is LGHDT and CDR2 is YNNKEL in the germline V gene (reference sequence). CDR3 residues: CASSQGTGKNIQYF. Here the CDR3 DNA reads TGTGCCAGCAGCCAAGGGACAGGAAAAAACATTCAGTACTTC.

In this sample, this clonotype turned up many times. This chain joins TRBV6-5 and TRBJ2-2; 8 bases are a match to TRBD2. This CDR3 has 14 amino acids. V gave up 4 bases and J gave up 3 bases; unmatched junction bases: 1. Looked up from germline, CDR1 is MNHEY and CDR2 is SVGAGI. CDR3 in DNA: TGTGCCAGCAGTTCGGGGGGGCACACCGGGGAGCTGTTTTTT. Its protein product is CASSSGGHTGELFF.

This clonotype was seen a handful of times. This chain joins TRBV7-6 and TRBJ1-1, with D perhaps TRBD1 (6 bases). The V end was cut by 2 bases, the J end by 2 bases, with 12 bases between. This CDR3 comprises 15 residues. Germline V lookup: CDR1 SGHVS, CDR2 FNYEAQ. CDR3 coding DNA: TGTGCCAGCAGCTTAAGTGGGGGGCCCAACACTGAAGCTTTCTTT. Translation: CASSLSGGPNTEAFF.

There are many counts of this clonotype. The genes are TRBV4-3 and TRBJ2-2, with a weak D call TRBD1 (8 bases). Trimming pared 0 bases from V and 4 bases from J, leaving 15 bases between. CDR3 length equals 17 residues. The germline V gene has CDR1 LGHNA and CDR2 YSLEER. CDR3 bases: TGCGCCAGCAGCCAAGATGGTAACAGGGGGGGCACCGGGGAGCTGTTTTTT. Its protein is CASSQDGNRGGTGELFF.

V gene TRBV9 combines with J gene TRBJ2-3; no firm D call. CDR1 and CDR2 from the germline V gene are SGDLS and YYNGEE. Deletions cut 7 bases from V and 2 bases from J, with 5 bases between. The CDR3 runs 11 residues. CDR3 coding DNA: TGTGCCAGCGGGAACACAGATACGCAGTATTTT. This sequence encodes CASGNTDTQYF.

This clonotype was counted a few times. The J gene is TRBJ2-7, the V gene TRBV7-2; 7 nucleotides match TRBD2. V was clipped by 5 bases and J by 1 base; unmatched bases: 11. This CDR3 contains 16 residues. CDR1 SGHTA and CDR2 FQGNSA come from the germline V gene. CDR3 sequence (DNA): TGTGCCAGCAGCCCCTTGGCGGGAGCCCGTTCCTACGAGCAGTACTTC. Its translation: CASSPLAGARSYEQYF.

This clonotype has only a few counts. This sequence joins TRBV6-2 or TRBV6-3 and TRBJ2-3, with 8 bases that match TRBD1. With V trimmed by 4 bases and J by 3 bases, 3 bases remained unmatched. From germline, CDR1 is MNHEY and CDR2 SVGEGT. There are 14 residues in the CDR3. CDR3 loop: CASSWTGTTDTQYF. The CDR3 DNA reads TGTGCCAGCAGTTGGACAGGGACAACAGATACGCAGTATTTT.

The chain employs TRBV7-2 and TRBJ2-7; D is possibly TRBD1 (5 bases). Germline V gives CDR1 SGHTA, CDR2 FQGNSA. This CDR3 is 17 amino acids long. V gave up 5 bases and J gave up 4 bases, with 24 bases separating them. For the CDR3, the DNA is TGTGCCAGCAGCCTCCCCCTGCGGCAGGACATTCTTTACGAGCAGTACGTC. It encodes CASSLPLRQDILYEQYV.

This rearrangement joins TRBV6-2 or TRBV6-3 to TRBJ2-3, with a possible D match to TRBD2 (7 bases). The CDR3 runs to 13 residues. CDR1 and CDR2 from the germline V gene are MNHEY and SVGEGT. CDR3 coding DNA: TGTGCTGGGAGGGGGACTAGCACAGATACGCAGTATTTT. Its translation is CAGRGTSTDTQYF.